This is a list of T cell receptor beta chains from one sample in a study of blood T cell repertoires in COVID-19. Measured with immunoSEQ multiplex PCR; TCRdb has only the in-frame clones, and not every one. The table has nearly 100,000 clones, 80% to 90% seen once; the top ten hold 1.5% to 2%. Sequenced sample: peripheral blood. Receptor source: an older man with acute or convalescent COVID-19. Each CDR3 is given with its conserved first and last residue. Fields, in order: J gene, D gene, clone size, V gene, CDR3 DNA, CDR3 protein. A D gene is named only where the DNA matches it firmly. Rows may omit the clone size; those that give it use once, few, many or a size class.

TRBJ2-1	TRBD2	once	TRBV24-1	TGTGCCACCAGTGAAAACCCACGGGGGGGAGATTTCAATGAGCAGTTCTTC	CATSENPRGGDFNEQFF
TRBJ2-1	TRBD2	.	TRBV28	TGTGCCAGCAGGTCACCGGGACTAGCGGAATACAATGAGCAGTTCTTC	CASRSPGLAEYNEQFF
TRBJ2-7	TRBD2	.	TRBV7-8	TGTGCCAGCAGCTTTTCTAGCGGGAGCTACGAGCAGTACTTC	CASSFSSGSYEQYF
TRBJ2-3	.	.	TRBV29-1	TGCAGCGTTGACGGTGAGGGTCGCGGCGATACGCAGTATTTT	CSVDGEGRGDTQYF
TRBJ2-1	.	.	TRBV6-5	TGTGCCAGCACCGGGACTCTCAACAATGAGCAGTTCTTC	CASTGTLNNEQFF
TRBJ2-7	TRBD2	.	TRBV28	TGTGCCACGGGACTAGCCCGGGAGCAGTACTTC	CATGLAREQYF
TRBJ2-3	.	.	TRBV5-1	TGCGCCAGCAGCTTTACCACTAGGACAGATACGCAGTATTTT	CASSFTTRTDTQYF
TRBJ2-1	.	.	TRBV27	TGTGCCAGCAGTTTTCAAGCATACAATGAGCAGTTCTTC	CASSFQAYNEQFF
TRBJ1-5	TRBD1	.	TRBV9	TGTGCCAGCAGCGTAGTGGTACAGGGGGTCTGGAGCAATCAGCCCCAGCATTTT	CASSVVVQGVWSNQPQHF
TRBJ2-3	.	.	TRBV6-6	TGTGCCAGCAGTTACGTGCGGGGAGATACGCAGTATTTT	CASSYVRGDTQYF
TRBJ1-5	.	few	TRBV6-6	TGTGCCAGCAGGGAGGGTAGTGGGCAGCCCCAGCATTTT	CASREGSGQPQHF
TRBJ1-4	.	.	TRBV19	TGTGCCAGTAGTATCTCTGGAGGGGAAAAACTGTTTTTT	CASSISGGEKLFF
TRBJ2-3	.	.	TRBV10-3	TGTGCCATCAGTGAAGTAGGGACTAGCACAGATACGCAGTATTTT	CAISEVGTSTDTQYF
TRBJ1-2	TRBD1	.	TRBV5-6	TGTGCCAGCAGCTTGGAGGGACAGGGGGCGATTGGCTACACCTTC	CASSLEGQGAIGYTF
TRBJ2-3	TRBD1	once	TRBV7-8	TGTGCCAGCAGCTTGAGGACAGGGGTCGGCACAGATACGCAGTATTTT	CASSLRTGVGTDTQYF
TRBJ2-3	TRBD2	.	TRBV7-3	TGTGCCAGCAGCTTCCGGGGGGAAATGGCAGATACGCAGTATTTT	CASSFRGEMADTQYF
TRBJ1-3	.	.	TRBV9	TGTGCCAGCAGCCCACAGGGTTTAGGTGGAAACACCATATATTTT	CASSPQGLGGNTIYF
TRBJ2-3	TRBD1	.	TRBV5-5	TGTGCCAGCAGCTCGACAGGGCAGAGGGGAGATACGCAGTATTTT	CASSSTGQRGDTQYF
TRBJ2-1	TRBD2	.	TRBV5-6	TGTGCCAGCAGCTTGACTAGCGGGAGGGCTTGGGTTGAGCAGTTCTTC	CASSLTSGRAWVEQFF
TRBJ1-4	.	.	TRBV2	TGTGCCAGCGCTGGCTCCCGGGGTAATGAAAAACTGTTTTTT	CASAGSRGNEKLFF
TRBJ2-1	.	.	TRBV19	TGTGCCAGTAGTAAACCCTCTGGAGGTGGGTCCTACAATGAGCAGTTCTTC	CASSKPSGGGSYNEQFF
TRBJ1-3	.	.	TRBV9	TGTGCCAGCAGCGTAGCAGGGGACTACGGAAACACCATATATTTT	CASSVAGDYGNTIYF
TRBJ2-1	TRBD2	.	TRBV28	TGTGCCAGCGCGGTAGCGGGACCCTCCTACAATGAGCAGTTCTTC	CASAVAGPSYNEQFF
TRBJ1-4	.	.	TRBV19	TGTGCCAGTAGAAGCAGGGGCGGTAATGAAAAACTGTTTTTT	CASRSRGGNEKLFF
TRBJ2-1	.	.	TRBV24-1	TGTGCCACCAGTCAGTGGAGTGAGCAGTTCTTC	CATSQWSEQFF
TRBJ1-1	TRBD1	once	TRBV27	TGTGCCAGCGGCACCCGAAGATTGGGACAGGGGGCGTCCGCGGCCGCTGAAGCTTTCTTT	CASGTRRLGQGASAAAEAFF
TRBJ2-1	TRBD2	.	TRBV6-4	TGTGCCAGCAGTGACTCTCAAGCGGGAGGTCACTACAATGAGCAGTTCTTC	CASSDSQAGGHYNEQFF
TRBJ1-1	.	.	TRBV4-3	TGCGCCAGCAGCCAAGAACCCCAGGGCCAGACTGAAGCTTTCTTT	CASSQEPQGQTEAFF
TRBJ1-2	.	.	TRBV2	TGTGCCAGCTGGGAGGCCGTTAACTATGGCTACACCTTC	CASWEAVNYGYTF
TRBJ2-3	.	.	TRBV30	TGTGCCTGGAGCTTAGCTATCGGCACAGATACGCAGTATTTT	CAWSLAIGTDTQYF
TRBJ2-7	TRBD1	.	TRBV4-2	TGTGCCAGCAGCCACGAACATACCGGGACAGCATACGAGCAGTACTTC	CASSHEHTGTAYEQYF
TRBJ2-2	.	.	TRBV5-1	TGCGCCAGCAGCTTGCGACAACAGAACACCGGGGAGCTGTTTTTT	CASSLRQQNTGELFF
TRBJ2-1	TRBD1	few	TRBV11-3	TGTGCCAGCAGCTCCCGACAGGGGGCTCACAATGAGCAGTTCTTC	CASSSRQGAHNEQFF
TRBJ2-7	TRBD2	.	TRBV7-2	TGTGCCAGCAGCTTAGCGGCTAGCGGTACCTACGAGCAGTACTTC	CASSLAASGTYEQYF
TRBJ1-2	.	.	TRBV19	TGTGCCAGTAGTGGGTCAGGGGACTATGGCTACACCTTC	CASSGSGDYGYTF
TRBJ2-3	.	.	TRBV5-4	TGTGCCAGCACCCCGGGCGGGGTCGGGGATACGCAGTATTTT	CASTPGGVGDTQYF
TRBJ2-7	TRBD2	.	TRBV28	TGTGCCAGCAGTCCCAATGGGCTAGCGGGAGTCTACGAGCAGTACTTC	CASSPNGLAGVYEQYF
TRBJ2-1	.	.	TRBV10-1	TGCGCCTGCCACCGAGGGAAAGCGAATGAGCAGTTCTTC	CACHRGKANEQFF
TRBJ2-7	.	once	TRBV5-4	TGTGCCAGCAGCTTGGGGGAGACGGTAGACTACGAGCAGTACTTC	CASSLGETVDYEQYF
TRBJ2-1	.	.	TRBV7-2	TGTGCCAGCAGCTTAATCCTTGGGGCTTACAATGAGCAGTTCTTC	CASSLILGAYNEQFF
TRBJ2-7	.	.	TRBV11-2	TGTGCCAGCAGCTTGGTGAGCGGTAGTCACGTCGAGCAGTACTTC	CASSLVSGSHVEQYF
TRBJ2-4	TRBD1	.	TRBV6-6	TGTGCCAGCAGAAACGGACAGGGTTGGGACATTCAGTACTTC	CASRNGQGWDIQYF
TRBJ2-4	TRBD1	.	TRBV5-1	TGCGCCAGCAGCCCCCGACAGGGGGCGGGGAACATTCAGTACTTC	CASSPRQGAGNIQYF
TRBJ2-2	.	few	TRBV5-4	TGTGCCAGCAGCCTCGGGAGTACGGGTACCGGGGAGCTGTTTTTT	CASSLGSTGTGELFF
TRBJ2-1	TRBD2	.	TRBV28	TGTGCCAGCAGCCCGGGACTAGCGTATGGCTTGAATGAGCAGTTCTTC	CASSPGLAYGLNEQFF
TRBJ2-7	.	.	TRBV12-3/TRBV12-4	TGTGCCAGCAGCCCCGGGTACGAGCAGTACTTC	CASSPGYEQYF
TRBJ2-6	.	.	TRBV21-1	TGTGCCAGCACCACTGGGGCCAACGTCCTGACTTTC	CASTTGANVLTF
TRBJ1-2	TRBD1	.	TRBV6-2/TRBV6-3	TGTGCCAGCAGTGCCCCGGGACAGGCCTATGGCTACACCTTC	CASSAPGQAYGYTF
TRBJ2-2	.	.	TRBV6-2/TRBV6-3	TGTGCCAGCAGTCCACATCACAACACCGGGGAGCTGTTTTTT	CASSPHHNTGELFF
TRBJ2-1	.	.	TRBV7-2	TGTGCCAGCAGCTTAGGGACGGGAGTGGGCCACAATGAGCAGTTCTTC	CASSLGTGVGHNEQFF
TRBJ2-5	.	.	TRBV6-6	TGTGCCAGCTACCACCCTGACAGACAAGAGACCCAGTACTTC	CASYHPDRQETQYF
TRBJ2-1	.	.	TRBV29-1	TGCAGCGTTGCTGGATTCTCTAGGAATGAGCAGTTCTTC	CSVAGFSRNEQFF
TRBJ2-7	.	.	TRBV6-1	TGTGCCAGCAGTGAAGGTCCGCAGGCCGCCTACGAGCAGTACTTC	CASSEGPQAAYEQYF
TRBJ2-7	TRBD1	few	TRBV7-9	TGTGCCAGCAGCAACAGGGGGCAGGGGACCTACGAGCAGTACTTC	CASSNRGQGTYEQYF